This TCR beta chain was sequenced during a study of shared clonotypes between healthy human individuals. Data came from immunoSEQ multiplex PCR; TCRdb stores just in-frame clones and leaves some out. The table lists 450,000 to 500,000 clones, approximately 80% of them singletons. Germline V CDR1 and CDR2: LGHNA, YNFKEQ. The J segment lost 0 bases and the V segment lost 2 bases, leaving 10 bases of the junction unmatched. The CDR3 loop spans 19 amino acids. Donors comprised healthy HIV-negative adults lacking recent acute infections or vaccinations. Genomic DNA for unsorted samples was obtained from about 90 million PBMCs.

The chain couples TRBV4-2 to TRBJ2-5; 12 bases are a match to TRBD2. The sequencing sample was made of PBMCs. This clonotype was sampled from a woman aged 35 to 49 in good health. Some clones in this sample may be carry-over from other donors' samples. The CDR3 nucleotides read TGTGCCAGCAGCCAACCTGGACTAGCGGGACCACACTACCAAGAGACCCAGTACTTC. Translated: CASSQPGLAGPHYQETQYF.